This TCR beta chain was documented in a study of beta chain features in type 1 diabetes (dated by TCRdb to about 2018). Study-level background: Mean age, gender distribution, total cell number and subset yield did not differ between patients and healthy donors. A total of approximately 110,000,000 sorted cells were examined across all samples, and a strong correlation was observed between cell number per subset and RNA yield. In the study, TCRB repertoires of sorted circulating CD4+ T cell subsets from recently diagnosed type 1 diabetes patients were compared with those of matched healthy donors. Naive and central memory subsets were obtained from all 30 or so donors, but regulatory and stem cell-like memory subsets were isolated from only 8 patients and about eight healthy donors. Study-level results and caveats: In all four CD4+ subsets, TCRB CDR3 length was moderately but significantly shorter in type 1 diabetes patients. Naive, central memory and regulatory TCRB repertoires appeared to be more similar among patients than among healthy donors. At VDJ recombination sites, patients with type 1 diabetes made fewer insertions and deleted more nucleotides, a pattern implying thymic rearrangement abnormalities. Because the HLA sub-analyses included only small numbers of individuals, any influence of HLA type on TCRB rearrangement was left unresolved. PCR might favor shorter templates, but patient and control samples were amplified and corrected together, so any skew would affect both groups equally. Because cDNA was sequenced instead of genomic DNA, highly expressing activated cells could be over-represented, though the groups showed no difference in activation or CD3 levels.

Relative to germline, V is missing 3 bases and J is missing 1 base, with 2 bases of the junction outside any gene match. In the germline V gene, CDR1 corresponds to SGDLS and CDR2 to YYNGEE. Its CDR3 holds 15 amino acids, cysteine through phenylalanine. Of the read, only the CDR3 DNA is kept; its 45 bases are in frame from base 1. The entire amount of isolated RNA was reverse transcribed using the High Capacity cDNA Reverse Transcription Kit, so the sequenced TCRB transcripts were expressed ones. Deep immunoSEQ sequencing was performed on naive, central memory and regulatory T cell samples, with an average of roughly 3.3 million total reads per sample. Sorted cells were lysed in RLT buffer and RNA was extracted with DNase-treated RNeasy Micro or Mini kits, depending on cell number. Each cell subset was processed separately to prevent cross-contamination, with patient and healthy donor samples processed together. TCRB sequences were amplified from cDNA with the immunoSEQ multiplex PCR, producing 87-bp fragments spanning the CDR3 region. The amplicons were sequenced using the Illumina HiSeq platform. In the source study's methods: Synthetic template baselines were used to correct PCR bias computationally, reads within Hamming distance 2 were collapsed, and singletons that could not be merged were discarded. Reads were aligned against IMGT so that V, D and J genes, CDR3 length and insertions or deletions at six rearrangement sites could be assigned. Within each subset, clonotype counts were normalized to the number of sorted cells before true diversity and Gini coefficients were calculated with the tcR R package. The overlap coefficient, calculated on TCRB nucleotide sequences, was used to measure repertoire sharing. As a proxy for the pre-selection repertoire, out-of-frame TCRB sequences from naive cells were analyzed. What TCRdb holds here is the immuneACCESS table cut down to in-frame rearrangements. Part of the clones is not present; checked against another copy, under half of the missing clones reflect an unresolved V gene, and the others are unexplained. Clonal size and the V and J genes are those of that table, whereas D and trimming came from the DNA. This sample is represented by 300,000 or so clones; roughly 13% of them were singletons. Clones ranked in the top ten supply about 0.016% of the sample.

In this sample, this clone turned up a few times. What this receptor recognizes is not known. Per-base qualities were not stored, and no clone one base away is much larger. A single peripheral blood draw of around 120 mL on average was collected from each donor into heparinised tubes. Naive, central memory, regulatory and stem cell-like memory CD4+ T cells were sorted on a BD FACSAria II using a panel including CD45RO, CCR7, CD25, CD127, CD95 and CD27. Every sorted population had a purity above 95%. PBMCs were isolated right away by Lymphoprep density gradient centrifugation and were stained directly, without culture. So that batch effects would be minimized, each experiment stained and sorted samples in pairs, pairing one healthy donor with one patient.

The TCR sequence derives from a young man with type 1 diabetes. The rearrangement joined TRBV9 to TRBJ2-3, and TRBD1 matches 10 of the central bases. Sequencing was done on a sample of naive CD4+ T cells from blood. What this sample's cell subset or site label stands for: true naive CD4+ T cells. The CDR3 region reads CASSGGTGGTDTQYF. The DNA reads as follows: TGTGCCAGCAGCGGAGGGACAGGGGGCACAGATACGCAGTATTTT.